The sequence of this T cell receptor beta chain was determined in a study of PD-1 blockade in classical Hodgkin lymphoma. On the study more broadly: Nivolumab was given intravenously to patients at 3 mg/kg every 2 weeks. Broader study findings: It was among complete responders that baseline diversity resembled that of newly diagnosed patients. Newly diagnosed patients reportedly trailed healthy donors in baseline TCR diversity.

Libraries were prepared by immunoSEQ multiplex PCR; TCRdb keeps only in-frame clonotypes and omits some of them. The repertoire holds 95,000 to 100,000 clones, around nine tenths seen once, with about 6.1% in the top ten. About this clone: The antigen is unknown.

There are 13 residues in the CDR3. V lost 3 bases, J lost 6 bases, and 11 bases lay in between. CDR1 is LNHDA, CDR2 SQIVND, per germline (reference sequence). Brentuximab vedotin exposure varied, and every patient relapsed after autologous stem cell transplantation. The starting material was peripheral blood mononuclear cells (PBMCs), obtained before the second cycle of nivolumab. The receptor comes from a human donor with classical Hodgkin lymphoma. V and J are TRBV19 and TRBJ1-2; possibly TRBD1 for D (5 bases). The CDR3 reads CASSISGIHGYTF. CDR3 bases: TGTGCCAGTAGTATTTCAGGGATCCATGGCTACACCTTC.